This T cell receptor beta chain stems from a study of blood T cell repertoires in COVID-19. The CDR3 runs to 14 residues. Germline CDR1 is KGHSH and CDR2 is LQKENI. V lost 3 bases to trimming and J lost 6 bases; unmatched junction nucleotides: 8. In the study's own analysis: Amplifying reference gene primers gave estimates of nucleated cell counts. Profiling relied on immunoSEQ multiplex PCR, and the TCRdb table lists in-frame clones only, not all of them. That table is the source of V, J and clone size, and D and trimming were worked out from the DNA. The sample has about 46,000 clones; approximately 89% are singletons. The table lists this clone with a count of one.

The origin of this receptor is a middle-aged man with acute or convalescent COVID-19. Sequenced: peripheral blood. The chain uses TRBV18 and TRBJ2-7; the match to TRBD1 covers 7 bases. The DNA for the CDR3 is TGTGCCAGCTCACCTTACAGGGGTTCGGCCGAGCAGTACTTC. Protein: CASSPYRGSAEQYF.